The following is a T cell receptor beta chain sequence with its context. The individuals used as controls were healthy donors who had been matched for both age and sex. Negative isolation yielded CD4+ and CD8+ T cells, and FACS enriched TEMRA cells. RNA totalling about 0.45 to 1 ug underwent reverse transcription with random hexamers. An immunoSEQ multiplex PCR amplified TCR beta CDR3 over 54 Vbeta and 13 Jbeta. Using its own MiXCR run on the immunoSEQ multiplex PCR reads, TCRdb lists one record per CDR3 protein. The sample lists approximately 100,000 distinct CDR3 sequences, 85% to 95% seen once, with 0.11% to 0.15% in the top ten. This specimen comes from a study of CD8 T cells in Susac syndrome. The clonotype was recovered from a human donor in good health. Input material: CD4+ T cells from PBMCs.

The CDR3 loop reads CASSPPRDPESSYEQYF. The CDR3 DNA reads as TGTGCCAGCAGTCCTCCCCGGGACCCGGAAAGCTCCTACGAGCAGTACTTC. This sequence joins TRBV2 and TRBJ2-7, with D tentatively TRBD1 or TRBD2 (5 bases each). The CDR3 is 17 amino acids. The V end lost 5 bases, the J end lost 0 bases, and 20 bases lay between the germline ends. Germline V gene data show CDR1 as SNHLY and CDR2 as FYNNEI.